The rows below give T cell receptor beta chains drawn from one sample of a study of T cell responses to AZD1222 COVID-19 vaccine. Generated by immunoSEQ multiplex PCR, the TCRdb table keeps only in-frame clones and is missing some. The sample lists about 150,000 clones, about nine tenths occurring once. Sequences were derived from peripheral blood, sampled on day 0 of AZD1222 vaccination. These TCRs come from an adult in good health. The CDR3 runs from the conserved cysteine through the conserved F or W. The order of the fields is D gene, clone size, J gene, V gene, CDR3 DNA, CDR3 protein. The D gene is left open where the match is weak. Part of the rows lack a size; the others show once, few, many or a class for expanded clones.

>NA|NA|TRBJ1-1|TRBV6-1
TGTGCCAGCAGTGAGTTCATGGGTGGTAGCACTGAAGCTTTCTTT
CASSEFMGGSTEAFF
>NA|NA|TRBJ1-5|TRBV2
TGTGCCAGCAGTGACCGGCACAGCGCCCAGCCCCAGCATTTT
CASSDRHSAQPQHF
>TRBD2|NA|TRBJ2-3|TRBV2
TGTGCCAGCATTTTTAGCGGGGGGGCTAGCACAGATACGCAGTATTTT
CASIFSGGASTDTQYF
>NA|NA|TRBJ2-5|TRBV7-2
TGTGCCAGCGCCCCCACCGGTGGAACCCAGTACTTC
CASAPTGGTQYF
>NA|once|TRBJ1-4|TRBV6-5
TGTGCCAGCAGTTACTCCGGGTTCAGAGAAAAACTGTTTTTT
CASSYSGFREKLFF
>TRBD1|NA|TRBJ1-5|TRBV19
TGTGCCAGTAGTATAAACAGGGGCTTGGTTCAGCCCCAGCATTTT
CASSINRGLVQPQHF
>TRBD1|once|TRBJ1-4|TRBV6-1
TGTGCCAGCAGTGAACAGGGGGTGGGTGAAAAACTGTTTTTT
CASSEQGVGEKLFF
>NA|once|TRBJ1-6|TRBV7-2
TGTGCCAGCAGCTCGGAGGCCAGGGCTTATAATTCACCCCTCCACTTT
CASSSEARAYNSPLHF
>NA|NA|TRBJ1-4|TRBV5-1
TGCGCCAGCAGAGACGAATACGGTAATGAAAAACTGTTTTTT
CASRDEYGNEKLFF
>TRBD2|NA|TRBJ2-6|TRBV3-1/TRBV3-2
TGTGCCAGCAGCCAACCACTTTACGGGACTAGCGGGGGCCCCCCTGGGGCCAACGTCCTGACTTTC
CASSQPLYGTSGGPPGANVLTF
>TRBD1|NA|TRBJ1-1|TRBV6-5
TGTGCCAGCAGTTACTCAGGACAGGCGGGCACTGAAGCTTTCTTT
CASSYSGQAGTEAFF
>NA|few|TRBJ1-2|TRBV5-4
TGTGCCAGCAGCCTAACCACTGCGGCCCGCGGCTACACCTTC
CASSLTTAARGYTF
>TRBD2|once|TRBJ2-3|TRBV19
TGTGCCAGTAGTATCGGGGGGTTCACAGATACGCAGTATTTT
CASSIGGFTDTQYF
>NA|once|TRBJ2-7|TRBV6-5
TGTGCCAGCAGTTACGGGGGGCTCGGCTACGAGCAGTACTTC
CASSYGGLGYEQYF
>NA|once|TRBJ1-5|TRBV19
TGTGCTAACCTGAGGGGAAGCAATCAGCCCCAGCATTTT
CANLRGSNQPQHF
>NA|NA|TRBJ1-6|TRBV28
TGTGCCAGCAGTACTGACGGGGCGCTCCGTTGGGCCTATAATTCACCCCTCCACTTT
CASSTDGALRWAYNSPLHF
>TRBD1|NA|TRBJ1-1|TRBV6-5
TGTGCCAGCAGTTACACAGGGGGACGGACTGAAGCTTTCTTT
CASSYTGGRTEAFF
>NA|NA|TRBJ1-3|TRBV28
TGTGCCAGCACGGGTGGGATTTCTGGAAACACCATATATTTT
CASTGGISGNTIYF
>NA|NA|TRBJ1-5|TRBV28
TGTGCCAGCAGTCCCGGGACGCCCCAGCCCCAGCATTTT
CASSPGTPQPQHF
>NA|NA|TRBJ1-6|TRBV27
TGTGCCAGCACCCCGGGGAGCTCCTATAATTCACCCCTCCACTTT
CASTPGSSYNSPLHF
>NA|NA|TRBJ1-1|TRBV4-1
TGCGCCAGCATGGCGAACACTGAAGCTTTCTTT
CASMANTEAFF
>NA|NA|TRBJ1-1|TRBV12-5
TGTGCTAGTGTAGGGTGGCTTAACACTGAAGCTTTCTTT
CASVGWLNTEAFF
>TRBD1|NA|TRBJ1-3|TRBV19
TGTGCCAGTAGTCGACAGGGATTTCTCTCTGGAAACACCATATATTTT
CASSRQGFLSGNTIYF